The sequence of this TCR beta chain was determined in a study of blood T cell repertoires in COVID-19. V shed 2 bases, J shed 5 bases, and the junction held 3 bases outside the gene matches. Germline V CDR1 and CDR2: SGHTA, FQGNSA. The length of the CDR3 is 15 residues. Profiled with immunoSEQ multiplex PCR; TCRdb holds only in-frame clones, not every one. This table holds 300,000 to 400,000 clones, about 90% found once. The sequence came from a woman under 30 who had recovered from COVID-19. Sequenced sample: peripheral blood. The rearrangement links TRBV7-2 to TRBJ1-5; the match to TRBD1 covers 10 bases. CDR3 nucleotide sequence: TGTGCCAGCAGCTTACGGACAGGGGGGGATCAGCCCCAGCATTTT. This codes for CASSLRTGGDQPQHF.